The 17 T cell receptor beta chains below all came from one sample that was sequenced in a study of T cells in Graves' hyperthyroidism and ophthalmopathy. RNA transcripts gave rise to amplified TCR beta CDR3 regions. The TCR CDR3 first-round RT-PCR relied on the HTBI primer set. A single record per CDR3 protein comes from TCRdb applying MiXCR to the multiplex PCR reads. The sample shows over 500,000 distinct CDR3 sequences, over 15% of them seen only once. Sequencing was performed on blood. The receptors originated from a young woman with Graves' ophthalmopathy.

The chain links TRBV13 to TRBJ2-3; 9 bases are shared with TRBD2. The V gene end was trimmed by 4 bases and the J gene end by 0 bases; junction bases not matched to a gene: 11. Germline V gene sequence: CDR1 PRHDT, CDR2 FYEKMQ (reference sequence). CDR3 size: 18 residues. The CDR3 DNA follows: TGTGCCAGCAGCTCTAGACTAGCGGCAAGGACTAGCACAGATACGCAGTATTTT. Translated: CASSSRLAARTSTDTQYF.

At least ten counts were recorded for this clonotype. This CDR3 is CASRSGVGSYNEQFF. The CDR3 DNA sequence: TGTGCCAGCAGATCGGGAGTAGGGTCTTACAATGAGCAGTTCTTC. The chain links TRBV7-2 to TRBJ2-1; possibly TRBD2 for D (6 bases). Germline values: CDR1 SGHTA, CDR2 FQGNSA. Trimming took 6 bases from V and 4 from J, leaving 16 bases between them. CDR3 length: 15 residues.

This chain links TRBV28 with TRBJ1-4, with D perhaps TRBD1 (6 bases). V lost 7 bases to trimming and J lost 8 bases, with 14 bases between them. This CDR3 is 13 amino acids long. From germline, CDR1 is MDHEN and CDR2 SYDVKM. The DNA for the CDR3 is TGTGCCAGCACCTGGATACAGGGCGAAAAACTGTTTTTT. It codes for CASTWIQGEKLFF.

This clonotype showed up many times. The chain recombines TRBV10-3 with TRBJ1-4, with a tentative D call TRBD1 (6 bases). This CDR3 spans 19 amino acids. Germline CDR1 is ENHRY and CDR2 is SYGVKD. V gave up 6 bases and J gave up 3 bases, with 26 bases separating them. In DNA, the CDR3 is TGTGCCATCAGCCCCCGGGACACAGCTTTCCGGGGTGCTAATGAAAAACTGTTTTTT. This encodes CAISPRDTAFRGANEKLFF.

This clonotype appeared a few times. The V gene is TRBV9, the J gene TRBJ2-3, with D perhaps TRBD1 (5 bases). CDR1 is SGDLS, CDR2 YYNGEE, per germline. With 3 bases removed from V and 1 base from J, the gap between germline ends came to 9 bases. The CDR3 extends over 14 amino acids. The CDR3 DNA reads as TGTGCCAGCAGCGGGGGCGTTGGCACAGATACGCAGTATTTT. Protein: CASSGGVGTDTQYF.

This clonotype was counted ten times or more. The V gene is TRBV27, the J gene TRBJ1-2; TRBD1 matches at 12 bases. This CDR3 comprises 15 residues. Germline V gene sequence: CDR1 MNHEY, CDR2 SMNVEV (reference sequence). V gave up 4 bases and J gave up 7 bases; unmatched junction bases: 7. The CDR3 DNA follows: TGTGCCAGCAGTTCCCTAGGGACAGGGGGCGGTGGCTACACCTTC. Translating gives CASSSLGTGGGGYTF.

This rearrangement joins TRBV6-1 to TRBJ2-3; no firm D call. The CDR3 sequence is 12 residues long. The ends were cut back, 7 bases at V and 2 bases at J, with 7 bases in the middle. Germline assignment: CDR1 MNHNS and CDR2 SASEGT. CDR3 nucleotide sequence: TGTGCCAGCACTATAGACACAGATACGCAGTATTTT. It is translated as CASTIDTDTQYF.

This clonotype was found a few times. This sequence joins TRBV18 and TRBJ2-1; 12 positions match TRBD2. This CDR3 spans 16 amino acids. The V segment lost 3 bases and the J segment 2 bases; nucleotides outside the gene matches: 2. The germline V gene has CDR1 KGHSH and CDR2 LQKENI. CDR3 sequence: CASSPSSGGAYNEQFF. The CDR3 DNA is TGTGCCAGCTCACCTTCTAGCGGGGGGGCCTACAATGAGCAGTTCTTC.

The chain is built from TRBV28 and TRBJ1-1; the match to TRBD1 covers 8 bases. V trimming: 3 bases; J trimming: 7 bases; junction bases outside the gene matches: 4. This CDR3 is built from 13 residues. Germline assignment: CDR1 MDHEN and CDR2 SYDVKM. CDR3 loop: CASSFSTGVEAFF. The CDR3 bases are TGTGCCAGCAGTTTCTCGACAGGGGTTGAAGCTTTCTTT. The full variable domain, in which reference TRBV28 and TRBJ1-1 provide the parts outside the CDR3, is DVKVTQSSRYLVKRTGEKVFLECVQDMDHENMFWYRQDPGLGLRLIYFSYDVKMKEKGDIPEGYSVSREKKERFSLILESASTNQTSMYLCASSFSTGVEAFFGQGTRLTVV.

This clonotype was detected ten times or more. The chain employs TRBV13 and TRBJ1-1; a weak D match, TRBD1 (5 bases). The CDR3 is 14 amino acids. V lost 0 bases and J 3 bases, leaving 8 bases between the germline ends. The germline gives CDR1 PRHDT, CDR2 FYEKMQ (reference sequence). CDR3 coding DNA: TGTGCCAGCAGCTTAGGTCCCAGGGACACTGAAGCTTTCTTT. Translated, it gives CASSLGPRDTEAFF. Complete variable domain (other parts from reference TRBV13 and TRBJ1-1): AAGVIQSPRHLIKEKRETATLKCYPIPRHDTVYWYQQGPGQDPQFLISFYEKMQSDKGSIPDRFSAQQFSDYHSELNMSSLELGDSALYFCASSLGPRDTEAFFGQGTRLTVV.

This clonotype has at least ten counts. The V gene is TRBV6-2 or TRBV6-3, the J gene TRBJ1-1; D perhaps matches TRBD1 (6 bases). Trimming shortened V by 6 bases and J by 2 bases, and 13 bases separated the two germline ends. Germline V CDR1 and CDR2: MNHEY, SVGEGT. This CDR3 is 14 amino acids long. Here the CDR3 reads CASRVQQGNTEAFF. The CDR3 nucleotides are TGTGCCAGCAGGGTACAACAGGGTAACACTGAAGCTTTCTTT.

The sample holds many counts of this clonotype. The chain joins TRBV2 to TRBJ2-7; D perhaps matches TRBD1 (6 bases). V dropped 2 bases and J dropped 4 bases, with 9 bases sitting between them. CDR1 SNHLY and CDR2 FYNNEI come from the germline V gene. This CDR3 has 13 residues. In DNA form, the CDR3 reads TGTGCCAGCAGTGAAACCGGGACATACGAGCAGTACTTC. Protein product: CASSETGTYEQYF.

This clonotype has more than one count but fewer than ten. This chain links TRBV11-2 with TRBJ2-1; 16 positions match TRBD2. The germline gives CDR1 SGHAT, CDR2 FQNNGV. The trim removed 0 bases at V and 3 bases at J, leaving 5 bases unmatched. CDR3 length: 19 amino acids. The CDR3 reads CASSLDGTSGGAIYNEQFF. In DNA, the CDR3 is TGTGCCAGCAGCTTAGATGGGACTAGCGGGGGGGCTATCTACAATGAGCAGTTCTTC.

The CDR3 loop reads CAINSGYYNEQFF. CDR3 nucleotide sequence: TGTGCCATAAATAGCGGGTACTACAATGAGCAGTTCTTC. V and J are TRBV30 and TRBJ2-1; 7 nucleotides line up with TRBD2. The CDR3 sequence is 13 residues long. Unmatched junction bases numbered 7, after V lost 8 bases and J lost 3 bases. CDR1 is GTSNPN, CDR2 SVGIG, per germline (reference sequence).

The gene calls are TRBV11-3 and TRBJ2-2; 7 nucleotides line up with TRBD2. CDR3 length equals 18 residues. V shed 2 bases, J shed 0 bases, and the junction held 9 bases outside the gene matches. Germline V gene sequence: CDR1 SGHNT, CDR2 YENEEA. For the CDR3, the DNA is TGTGCCAGCAGCTTACGGTCCAGCGGGGTTTCGAACACCGGGGAGCTGTTTTTT. Protein sequence: CASSLRSSGVSNTGELFF.

The chain uses TRBV5-1 and TRBJ2-5; 9 bases line up with TRBD1. The CDR3 spans 15 residues. The germline gives CDR1 SGHRS, CDR2 YFSETQ. V lost 0 bases, J lost 4 bases, and 4 bases stayed unmatched. CDR3 DNA: TGCGCCAGCAGCTTGGATTACAGGGGGCTAGAGACCCAGTACTTC. Its protein product is CASSLDYRGLETQYF.

This clonotype was counted many times. This chain connects TRBV5-1 to TRBJ1-1; TRBD1 might be the D (6 bases). This CDR3 contains 14 residues. Trimming removed 2 bases from V and 4 bases from J, with 12 bases in between. Germline assignment: CDR1 SGHRS and CDR2 YFSETQ. Here the CDR3 reads CASSFSGAGTEAFF. In nucleotides, the CDR3 is TGCGCCAGCAGCTTTTCGGGGGCTGGCACTGAAGCTTTCTTT.